These T cell receptor beta chains were read from a single sample in a study of blood T cell repertoires in COVID-19. The protocol was immunoSEQ multiplex PCR, while the TCRdb copy is restricted to in-frame clones and leaves out a portion. The table lists approximately 160,000 clones, about 81% of them singletons. The sequencing input was peripheral blood. These receptors were collected from an elderly woman with acute or convalescent COVID-19. CDR3s include the opening cysteine and the closing phenylalanine or tryptophan. Fields, in order: clone size, D gene, J gene, V gene, CDR3 length, CDR3 protein, CDR3 DNA. The D gene is left open where the match is weak. Rows may omit the clone size; those that give it use once, few, many or a size class.

size: NA; D: NA; J: TRBJ2-1; V: TRBV11-2; length: 15; CDR3: CASSLRLGSYNEQFF; DNA: TGTGCCAGCAGCTTACGACTAGGCTCCTACAATGAGCAGTTCTTC
size: NA; D: NA; J: TRBJ2-5; V: TRBV11-2; length: 16; CDR3: CASSLVLRGFQETQYF; DNA: TGTGCCAGCAGCTTAGTACTTAGGGGTTTCCAAGAGACCCAGTACTTC
size: NA; D: TRBD2; J: TRBJ2-7; V: TRBV7-9; length: 13; CDR3: CASSPRGAYEQYF; DNA: TGTGCCAGCAGCCCTCGGGGGGCCTACGAGCAGTACTTC
size: NA; D: NA; J: TRBJ2-1; V: TRBV11-3; length: 14; CDR3: CASSEGRGRNEQFF; DNA: TGTGCCAGCAGCGAAGGCCGAGGGCGGAATGAGCAGTTCTTC
size: NA; D: NA; J: TRBJ2-2; V: TRBV7-3; length: 12; CDR3: CASSYDSGELFF; DNA: TGTGCCAGCAGCTATGACAGCGGGGAGCTGTTTTTT
size: NA; D: TRBD2; J: TRBJ2-5; V: TRBV11-2; length: 15; CDR3: CASSLDSSGSETQYF; DNA: TGTGCCAGCAGCTTAGATAGTAGCGGGAGCGAGACCCAGTACTTC
size: NA; D: NA; J: TRBJ1-1; V: TRBV5-4; length: 15; CDR3: CASSSQKQRNAEAFF; DNA: TGTGCCAGCAGCTCTCAAAAACAGCGGAACGCTGAAGCTTTCTTT
size: NA; D: TRBD2; J: TRBJ2-5; V: TRBV5-4; length: 14; CDR3: CASSLAGSQETQYF; DNA: TGTGCCAGCAGTCTAGCGGGCTCCCAAGAGACCCAGTACTTC
size: NA; D: NA; J: TRBJ1-2; V: TRBV4-2; length: 16; CDR3: CASSQFFREADWSYTF; DNA: TGTGCCAGCAGCCAATTTTTCCGGGAGGCCGATTGGAGCTACACCTTC
size: NA; D: NA; J: TRBJ2-7; V: TRBV18; length: 12; CDR3: CASRAASNEQYF; DNA: TGTGCCAGCCGCGCCGCCTCCAACGAGCAGTACTTC
size: NA; D: NA; J: TRBJ1-2; V: TRBV4-2; length: 14; CDR3: CASSQTRESYGYTF; DNA: TGTGCCAGCAGCCAAACGAGAGAGAGCTATGGCTACACCTTC
size: many; D: TRBD2; J: TRBJ2-4; V: TRBV4-1; length: 17; CDR3: CASSQVLAGRAKNIQYF; DNA: TGCGCCAGCAGCCAAGTACTAGCGGGGAGAGCCAAAAACATTCAGTACTTC
size: NA; D: TRBD2; J: TRBJ2-1; V: TRBV29-1; length: 14; CDR3: CSVEGGLVYNEQFF; DNA: TGCAGCGTTGAAGGCGGACTAGTCTACAATGAGCAGTTCTTC
size: NA; D: NA; J: TRBJ2-7; V: TRBV3-1/TRBV3-2; length: 11; CDR3: CASSYNYEQYF; DNA: TGTGCCAGCAGTTATAACTACGAGCAGTACTTC
size: once; D: NA; J: TRBJ1-2; V: TRBV19; length: 15; CDR3: CASSEWTDINYGYTF; DNA: TGTGCCAGTAGTGAATGGACAGACATTAACTATGGCTACACCTTC
size: NA; D: NA; J: TRBJ1-3; V: TRBV7-6; length: 16; CDR3: CASSLEGVGPGNTIYF; DNA: TGTGCCAGCAGCTTAGAAGGGGTCGGGCCCGGAAACACCATATATTTT
size: NA; D: NA; J: TRBJ2-2; V: TRBV11-2; length: 14; CDR3: CASSLASNTGELFF; DNA: TGTGCCAGCAGCTTAGCCTCGAACACCGGGGAGCTGTTTTTT
size: NA; D: NA; J: TRBJ1-2; V: TRBV5-6; length: 13; CDR3: CASSSGDDYGYTF; DNA: TGTGCCAGCAGCTCGGGGGACGACTATGGCTACACCTTC
size: NA; D: NA; J: TRBJ2-2; V: TRBV18; length: 14; CDR3: CASSQDSYTGELFF; DNA: TGTGCCAGCTCACAGGACAGTTACACCGGGGAGCTGTTTTTT
size: NA; D: TRBD1; J: TRBJ1-1; V: TRBV29-1; length: 15; CDR3: CSVYFPGQENTEAFF; DNA: TGCAGCGTTTATTTTCCGGGACAGGAAAACACTGAAGCTTTCTTT
size: few; D: NA; J: TRBJ2-1; V: TRBV5-4; length: 13; CDR3: CASSLETGKEQFF; DNA: TGTGCCAGCAGCTTGGAGACAGGTAAAGAGCAGTTCTTC
size: NA; D: NA; J: TRBJ1-2; V: TRBV29-1; length: 12; CDR3: CSVVGGLGGYTF; DNA: TGCAGCGTTGTCGGGGGTCTAGGTGGCTACACCTTC
size: NA; D: NA; J: TRBJ1-2; V: TRBV7-2; length: 14; CDR3: CASSPTGKNYGYTF; DNA: TGTGCCAGCAGTCCAACAGGGAAGAACTATGGCTACACCTTC